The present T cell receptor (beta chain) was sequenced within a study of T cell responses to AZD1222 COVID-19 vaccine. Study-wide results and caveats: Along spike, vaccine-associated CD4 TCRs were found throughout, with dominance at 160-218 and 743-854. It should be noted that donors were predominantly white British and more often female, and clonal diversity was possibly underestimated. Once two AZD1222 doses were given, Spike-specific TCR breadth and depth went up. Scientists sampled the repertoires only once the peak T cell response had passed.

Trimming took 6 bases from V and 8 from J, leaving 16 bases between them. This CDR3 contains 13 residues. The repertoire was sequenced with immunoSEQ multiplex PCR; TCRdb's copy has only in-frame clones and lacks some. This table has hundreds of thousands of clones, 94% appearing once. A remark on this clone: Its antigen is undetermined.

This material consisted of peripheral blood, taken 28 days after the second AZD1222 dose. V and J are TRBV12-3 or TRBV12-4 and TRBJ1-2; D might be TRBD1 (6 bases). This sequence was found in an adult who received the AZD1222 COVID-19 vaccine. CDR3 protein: CASRQGGSEGYTF. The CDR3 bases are TGTGCCAGCAGACAGGGAGGGTCGGAGGGCTACACCTTC.